This passage covers 19 T cell receptor beta chains from one sample sequenced in a study of cytomegalovirus exposure and HLA in healthy donors. Clones were read by immunoSEQ multiplex PCR, and TCRdb kept only the in-frame ones, dropping some. The sample shows some 350,000 clones, 87% of them seen only once. Sequenced input: PBMCs. The receptors come from a woman between 25 and 40 years old in good health and CMV-seropositive.

This clone has a single count. An end of the junction does not agree with germline; a read error may underlie this. The V call is TRBV7-9, the J call TRBJ1-2; D perhaps matches TRBD1 (6 bases). CDR1 and CDR2 from the germline V gene are SEHNR and FQNEAQ (reference sequence). The CDR3 has 14 amino acids. In DNA form, the CDR3 reads TGTGCCAGCAACTTACCCCGAAACAGGGATGGCTACACCTTC. Protein product: CASNLPRNRDGYTF. Based on the CDR3 plus reference TRBV7-9 and TRBJ1-2, the full variable domain is DTGVSQNPRHKITKRGQNVTFRCDPISEHNRLYWYRQTLGQGPEFLTYFQNEAQLEKSRLLSDRFSAERPKGSFSTLEIQRTEQGDSAMYLCASNLPRNRDGYTFGSGTRLTVV.

The chain is built from TRBV10-3 and TRBJ2-1; maybe TRBD1 (7 bases). V was clipped by 0 bases and J by 4 bases, with 13 bases between them. This CDR3 contains 16 residues. CDR1 and CDR2 (germline): ENHRY, SYGVKD. CDR3 sequence: CAISESARGAYNEQFF. The CDR3 DNA sequence: TGTGCCATCAGTGAGTCCGCCAGGGGGGCATACAATGAGCAGTTCTTC.

The V call is TRBV6-6, the J call TRBJ2-3; tentative D call: TRBD1 (6 bases). The CDR3 spans 15 residues. The V end was cut by 6 bases, the J end by 4 bases, with 17 bases between. From germline, CDR1 is MNHNY and CDR2 SVGAGI (reference sequence). CDR3 nucleotides: TGTGCCAGCAGCCAAAGACAGGTCTCATCAGATACGCAGTATTTT. Translation gives CASSQRQVSSDTQYF.

With respect to this clone: This CDR3 is also generated by other DNA sequences in the sample. The chain links TRBV27 to TRBJ2-7; 8 nucleotides align to TRBD1. The CDR3 is 14 amino acids. The V gene's germline CDR1 is MNHEY and CDR2 SMNVEV (reference sequence). Trimming took 4 bases from V and 3 from J; bases not matched to a gene: 5. CDR3 coding DNA: TGTGCCAGCAGTTACGGGACAGGAGGCTACGAGCAGTACTTC. Amino acid sequence: CASSYGTGGYEQYF.

The chain employs TRBV7-9 and TRBJ2-3, with TRBD2 as a possible D gene (5 bases). The CDR3 has 15 residues. The V end was cut by 5 bases, the J end by 4 bases, with 16 bases between. Germline V gene lookup returns CDR1 SEHNR and CDR2 FQNEAQ (reference sequence). The CDR3 sequence: CASSETGVRADTQYF. For the CDR3, the DNA is TGTGCCAGCAGCGAGACCGGGGTGAGGGCAGATACGCAGTATTTT. The complete variable domain, with remaining parts taken from reference TRBV7-9 and TRBJ2-3, reads DTGVSQNPRHKITKRGQNVTFRCDPISEHNRLYWYRQTLGQGPEFLTYFQNEAQLEKSRLLSDRFSAERPKGSFSTLEIQRTEQGDSAMYLCASSETGVRADTQYFGPGTRLTVL.

V gene TRBV11-1 combines with J gene TRBJ2-7; D gene ambiguous. Per germline, CDR1 SGHAT and CDR2 FQDESV (reference sequence). Trimming shortened V by 1 base and J by 1 base, and 8 bases separated the two germline ends. The CDR3 has 14 residues. CDR3 bases: TGTGCCAGCAGCTTAGGGAGCCTATCCTACGAGCAGTACTTC. This encodes CASSLGSLSYEQYF.

The chain uses TRBV6-6 and TRBJ1-4; 7 bases agree with TRBD1. Germline V gives CDR1 MNHNY, CDR2 SVGAGI (reference sequence). Trimming took 7 bases from V and 5 from J; bases not matched to a gene: 10. This CDR3 is built from 15 residues. The CDR3 spells CASIIGGTANEKLFF. CDR3 nucleotide sequence: TGTGCCAGCATCATTGGGGGGACAGCAAATGAAAAACTGTTTTTT.

The chain is built from TRBV5-1 and TRBJ2-1, with 8 positions matching TRBD1. The length of the CDR3 is 16 residues. Germline V gene data show CDR1 as SGHRS and CDR2 as YFSETQ. V trimming: 3 bases; J trimming: 6 bases; junction bases outside the gene matches: 11. As DNA, the CDR3 is TGCGCCAGCAGCTCGGTTCCGGGGACAGGCGGCAATGAGCAGTTCTTC. This codes for CASSSVPGTGGNEQFF.

The chain has TRBV14 and TRBJ2-7, with TRBD1 identical over 8 bases. V gave up 1 base and J gave up 4 bases; unmatched junction bases: 9. Germline-derived CDR1 and CDR2 are SGHDN and FVKESK. The CDR3 is made up of 16 amino acids. CDR3 DNA: TGTGCCAGCAGCCAAGCCCGGGACAGGCCAGCGTACGAGCAGTACTTC. Amino acid sequence: CASSQARDRPAYEQYF.

This clone came up a few times. The chain links TRBV7-6 to TRBJ1-1, with TRBD1 identical over 7 bases. Germline V gene data show CDR1 as SGHVS and CDR2 as FNYEAQ. V dropped 5 bases and J dropped 2; count of bases not matched to a gene: 11. The CDR3 is 16 residues long. CDR3 DNA sequence: TGTGCCAGCAGCCTGATTGGGGGACAGATTAACACTGAAGCTTTCTTT. It encodes CASSLIGGQINTEAFF.

The CDR3 region is CASSLDVVAGGFRGELFF. In DNA form, the CDR3 reads TGTGCCAGCAGCTTAGATGTGGTAGCGGGGGGCTTCCGCGGGGAGCTGTTTTTT. The V call is TRBV7-2, the J call TRBJ2-2, with 10 positions matching TRBD2. The CDR3 has 18 residues. From germline, CDR1 is SGHTA and CDR2 FQGNSA. After removal of 1 base from V and 7 bases from J, the junction contained 12 bases not matched to a gene.

V is TRBV15 and J is TRBJ2-5; D is perhaps TRBD2 (6 bases). Germline CDR1 reads LNHNV; CDR2 reads YYDKDF (reference sequence). Trimming removed 8 bases from V and 1 base from J, with 8 bases in between. This CDR3 has 12 residues. CDR3 in amino acids: CATRGVQETQYF. In nucleotides, the CDR3 is TGTGCCACCCGCGGGGTCCAAGAGACCCAGTACTTC.

The V gene is TRBV7-8, the J gene TRBJ1-5; 7 bases map to TRBD1. The V gene's germline CDR1 is SGHVS and CDR2 FQNEAQ. The CDR3 sequence is 15 residues long. V trimming: 3 bases; J trimming: 3 bases; junction bases outside the gene matches: 5. This CDR3 reads CASSFSRGANQPQHF. The CDR3 DNA is TGTGCCAGCAGCTTCTCCAGGGGGGCCAATCAGCCCCAGCATTTT. Filled out from reference TRBV7-8 and TRBJ1-5, the complete variable domain reads GAGVSQSPRYKVAKRGQDVALRCDPISGHVSLFWYQQALGQGPEFLTYFQNEAQLDKSGLPSDRFFAERPEGSVSTLKIQRTQQEDSAVYLCASSFSRGANQPQHFGDGTRLSIL.

V and J are TRBV28 and TRBJ2-2; the D gene is possibly TRBD1 (5 bases). Between the trimmed V and J ends, which lost 7 bases and 4 bases, there was a span of 7 bases. The CDR3 contains 12 residues. Germline CDR1 MDHEN, CDR2 SYDVKM. This CDR3 reads CASNTGTGELFF. CDR3 DNA sequence: TGTGCCAGCAATACAGGCACCGGGGAGCTGTTTTTT.

The V call is TRBV6-6, the J call TRBJ2-7; 11 bases fit TRBD1. V shed 5 bases, J shed 3 bases, and the junction held 9 bases outside the gene matches. In germline, CDR1 is MNHNY, CDR2 SVGAGI (reference sequence). There are 16 residues in the CDR3. The CDR3 coding sequence is TGTGCCAGCAGTACGATACCCGGGACAGGGGGCTACGAGCAGTACTTC. Residues: CASSTIPGTGGYEQYF.

The chain joins TRBV25-1 to TRBJ2-1, with 7 bases aligning to TRBD1. V was clipped by 6 bases and J by 2 bases; unmatched bases: 4. Germline V gives CDR1 MGHDK, CDR2 SYGVNS. This CDR3 is 14 amino acids long. The CDR3 protein is CASRRQGTYNEQFF. Here the CDR3 DNA reads TGTGCCAGCAGGAGACAGGGAACCTACAATGAGCAGTTCTTC.

This clone has only one observation. The genes are TRBV15 and TRBJ2-7, with TRBD2 as a possible D gene (5 bases). The germline V gene encodes CDR1 LNHNV and CDR2 YYDKDF (reference sequence). CDR3 length: 15 amino acids. Trimming cost V 1 base and J 2 bases, with 12 bases left between them. The CDR3 here is CATSRGTGSPYEQYF. CDR3 DNA: TGTGCCACCAGCAGAGGTACGGGATCCCCCTACGAGCAGTACTTC.

The chain carries TRBV10-3 and TRBJ2-3; a possible D gene is TRBD2 (5 bases). Germline CDR1 ENHRY, CDR2 SYGVKD. Trimming cost V 2 bases and J 3 bases, with 18 bases left between them. This CDR3 is 17 amino acids long. CDR3 coding DNA: TGTGCCATCAGTGAGACGATTGGAACTAGGGTTACAGATACGCAGTATTTT. Translation gives CAISETIGTRVTDTQYF.

The chain employs TRBV27 and TRBJ2-2; D gene uncertain. Trimming left V 7 bases short and J 1 base short, with 10 bases between. The CDR3 contains 14 residues. In germline, CDR1 is MNHEY, CDR2 SMNVEV (reference sequence). CDR3 protein: CASTTLGNTGELFF. CDR3 in DNA: TGTGCCAGCACCACCTTGGGGAACACCGGGGAGCTGTTTTTT.